The 8 T cell receptor beta chains below come from one sample, sequenced in a study of cytomegalovirus exposure and HLA in healthy donors. Use of 60 Vbeta and 13 Jbeta primers characterized the PCR. TCRdb's copy holds only in-frame clones and misses some; the assay was immunoSEQ multiplex PCR. The table has approximately 260,000 clones, around 90% seen once. Input material: PBMCs. All receptors come from a girl aged 2 to 9 in good health and CMV-seronegative.

The chain combines TRBV28 with TRBJ1-6; no firm D call. V was clipped by 6 bases and J by 0 bases, with 6 bases between them. From germline, CDR1 is MDHEN and CDR2 SYDVKM. The length of the CDR3 is 14 residues. The CDR3 region is CASRLSSYNSPLHF. The CDR3 bases are TGTGCCAGCAGGCTAAGCTCCTATAATTCACCCCTCCACTTT.

DNA of the CDR3: TGTGCCAGCAGCTTAGCCAAGGGACAGAACCCCTACGAGCAGTACTTC. Translating gives CASSLAKGQNPYEQYF. The V gene is TRBV7-6, the J gene TRBJ2-7; 7 bases are shared with TRBD1. CDR1 is SGHVS and CDR2 is FNYEAQ in the germline V gene. With 0 bases clipped from V and 2 bases from J, the junction kept 7 bases outside the gene matches. This CDR3 is built from 16 residues.

The V and J genes are TRBV15 and TRBJ2-3; no reliable D call. The V end lost 5 bases, the J end lost 0 bases, and 6 bases lay between the germline ends. This CDR3 has 13 residues. Germline CDR1 is LNHNV and CDR2 is YYDKDF (reference sequence). The CDR3, as DNA: TGTGCCACCAGCCGCAGAAGCACAGATACGCAGTATTTT. Amino acid sequence: CATSRRSTDTQYF. The full variable domain, rest sourced from reference TRBV15 and TRBJ2-3, is DAMVIQNPRYQVTQFGKPVTLSCSQTLNHNVMYWYQQKSSQAPKLLFHYYDKDFNNEADTPDNFQSRRPNTSFCFLDIRSPGLGDTAMYLCATSRRSTDTQYFGPGTRLTVL.

The rearrangement links TRBV27 to TRBJ1-1; D remains unclear. Germline CDR1 MNHEY, CDR2 SMNVEV (reference sequence). The germline V and J ends were trimmed by 2 bases and 2 bases, with 6 bases remaining between them. CDR3 length: 13 residues. CDR3 DNA: TGTGCCAGCAGTTTACAGATTAACACTGAAGCTTTCTTT. This codes for CASSLQINTEAFF.

The V gene is TRBV6-5, the J gene TRBJ1-2; D remains unclear. CDR1 is MNHEY and CDR2 is SVGAGI in the germline V gene. The CDR3 length is 12 residues. V lost 7 bases to trimming and J lost 8 bases, with 14 bases between them. In DNA, the CDR3 is TGTGCCAGCATCTCAGATCACGGGGGCTACACCTTC. Encoded protein: CASISDHGGYTF.

V gene TRBV6-1 combines with J gene TRBJ1-2; unclear D gene. The CDR3 runs to 12 residues. Germline CDR1 MNHNS, CDR2 SASEGT. The V end lost 2 bases, the J end lost 4 bases, and 5 bases lay between the germline ends. In nucleotides, the CDR3 is TGTGCCAGCAGTGAACTAACCTATGGCTACACCTTC. Translating it yields CASSELTYGYTF.

The rearrangement joins TRBV27 to TRBJ2-2; TRBD1 matches 12 bases. CDR3 length: 22 amino acids. CDR1 and CDR2 (germline): MNHEY, SMNVEV (reference sequence). Trimming took 0 bases from V and 2 from J; bases not matched to a gene: 16. The CDR3 sequence: CASSLSVPGTGGAFTNTGELFF. In DNA form, the CDR3 reads TGTGCCAGCAGTTTATCTGTCCCCGGGACAGGGGGCGCCTTCACTAACACCGGGGAGCTGTTTTTT.

This chain links TRBV5-4 with TRBJ2-5, with 8 bases aligning to TRBD1. V lost 0 bases, J lost 1 base, and 2 bases stayed unmatched. Germline CDR1 reads SGHNT; CDR2 reads YYREEE (reference sequence). The CDR3 extends over 15 amino acids. The CDR3 protein is CASSLDTGGQETQYF. CDR3 in DNA: TGTGCCAGCAGCTTGGATACAGGGGGCCAAGAGACCCAGTACTTC.